These T cell receptor beta chains were read from a single sample in a study of blood T cell repertoires in COVID-19. Sequenced by immunoSEQ multiplex PCR; TCRdb stores in-frame clones only, minus some. The data show approximately 100,000 clones, around 72% seen once. Sequences were obtained from peripheral blood. These TCRs come from a man aged 65 to 79 with acute or convalescent COVID-19. Both conserved end residues are trimmed from each CDR3.

>TRBV9
ASTASTGQNSPLH
>TRBV18
ASSPIAGGGSDTQY
>TRBV28
AWGGARAETQY
>TRBV19
ASSMGGGSSYNEQF
>TRBV5-4
AYGGQGAQSHNSPLH
>TRBV5-1
ASSLDRGSTEAF
>TRBV9
ASSVGLAAYNEQF
>TRBV21-1
ASSKAQRRGSYNEQF
>TRBV5-1
ASSPRAGVPGELF
>TRBV5-4
ASSWTSQNTGELF
>TRBV10-3
ASKQGNSNQPQH
>TRBV20-1
SAPSVDTQY
>TRBV24-1
ATRIQGARGEAEQY
>TRBV5-5
ASSLLAGGSADTQY
>TRBV10-3
ATQRGSRDYGYT
>TRBV7-8
ASRRDAGGVNEQF
>TRBV6-5
ASSLSPGDTDTQY
>TRBV28
ASLFKSFGQPQH
>TRBV5-1
ASSLAGAGTGREKLF
>TRBV2
ASSYGGGTGQPQH
>TRBV14
ASSHDTGGYGYT
>TRBV2
ASSRQGSNVLT
>TRBV5-1
ASSWGDPLTAEAF
>TRBV5-1
ASSLTPGQVKNIQY
>TRBV27
ASSPYSPAGGYNEQF
>TRBV3-1/TRBV3-2
ASSQSATGPDSPLH
>TRBV21-1
ASSKRGAGEQY
>TRBV6-2/TRBV6-3
ASSPLAGGYTGELF
>TRBV7-2
ASSPRTSGRPGELF
>TRBV9
ASSGGGGGEKLF
>TRBV7-7
ASSPGTEVSYEQY
>TRBV6-6
ASSFDSIYEQY
>TRBV30
AWRTRYSGNTIY
>TRBV6-2/TRBV6-3
ASSASVEQY
>TRBV20-1
SARANGGVF
>TRBV4-3
ASSRTSEGTDTQY
>TRBV5-1
ASSPWGQDSNQPQH
>TRBV28
ASSWGTRYQPQH
>TRBV5-4
ASSLGGTVSTDTQY
>TRBV24-1
ATSDLTGYGYT
>TRBV9
ASTTNGRGYNEQF
>TRBV27
ASSFRGGSSEQY
>TRBV30
AWSVMRANTEAF
>TRBV28
ASIPGGVSYEQY
>TRBV28
ASSFSGQARAYGYT
>TRBV5-5
ASSSGASNYGYT